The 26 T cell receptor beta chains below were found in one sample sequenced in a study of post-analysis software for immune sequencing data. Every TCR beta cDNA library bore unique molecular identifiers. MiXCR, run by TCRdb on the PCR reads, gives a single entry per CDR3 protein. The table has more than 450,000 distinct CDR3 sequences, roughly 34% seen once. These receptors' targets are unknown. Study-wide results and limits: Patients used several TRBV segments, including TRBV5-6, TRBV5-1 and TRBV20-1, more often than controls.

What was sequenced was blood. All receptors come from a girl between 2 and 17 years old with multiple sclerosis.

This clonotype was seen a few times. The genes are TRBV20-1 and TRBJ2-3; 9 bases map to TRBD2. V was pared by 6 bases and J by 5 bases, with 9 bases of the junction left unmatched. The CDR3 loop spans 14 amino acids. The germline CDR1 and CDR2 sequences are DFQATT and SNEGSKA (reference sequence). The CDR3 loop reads CSARFAGGLDTQYF. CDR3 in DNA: TGCAGTGCCAGGTTTGCGGGGGGGCTAGATACGCAGTATTTT.

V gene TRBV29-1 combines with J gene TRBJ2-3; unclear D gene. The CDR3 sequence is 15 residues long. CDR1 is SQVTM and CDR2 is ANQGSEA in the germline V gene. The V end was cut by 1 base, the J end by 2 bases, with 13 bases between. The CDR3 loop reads CSVEGYRANTDTQYF. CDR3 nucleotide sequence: TGCAGCGTTGAAGGATACCGGGCCAACACAGATACGCAGTATTTT.

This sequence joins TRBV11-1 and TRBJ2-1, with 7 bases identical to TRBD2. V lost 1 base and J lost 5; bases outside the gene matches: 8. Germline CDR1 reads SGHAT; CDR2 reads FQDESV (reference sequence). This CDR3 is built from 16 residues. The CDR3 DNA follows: TGTGCCAGCAGCTTAGGTGGGACTAAAGGGGACAATGAGCAGTTCTTC. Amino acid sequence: CASSLGGTKGDNEQFF.

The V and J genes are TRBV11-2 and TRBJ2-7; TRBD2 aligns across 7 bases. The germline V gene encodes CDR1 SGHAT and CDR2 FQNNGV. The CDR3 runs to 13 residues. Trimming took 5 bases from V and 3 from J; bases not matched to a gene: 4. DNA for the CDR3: TGTGCCAGCAGCCCCGCTAGCGGCTACGAGCAGTACTTC. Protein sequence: CASSPASGYEQYF.

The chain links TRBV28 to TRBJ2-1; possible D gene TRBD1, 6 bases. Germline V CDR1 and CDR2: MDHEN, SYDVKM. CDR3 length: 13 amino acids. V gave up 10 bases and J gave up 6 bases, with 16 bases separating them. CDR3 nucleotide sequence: TGTGCCACCAGGGGAAGTGGCTTCAATGAGCAGTTCTTC. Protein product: CATRGSGFNEQFF.

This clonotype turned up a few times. CDR3 in DNA: TGCGCCAGCAGCTTACAGGGGGCGGAGGAGACCCAGTACTTC. Its protein is CASSLQGAEETQYF. The chain carries TRBV5-1 and TRBJ2-5, with 9 bases aligning to TRBD1. Germline V CDR1 and CDR2: SGHRS, YFSETQ. This CDR3 has 14 amino acids. Germline trimming cut 2 bases from V and 5 bases from J; bases unmatched to any gene: 4.

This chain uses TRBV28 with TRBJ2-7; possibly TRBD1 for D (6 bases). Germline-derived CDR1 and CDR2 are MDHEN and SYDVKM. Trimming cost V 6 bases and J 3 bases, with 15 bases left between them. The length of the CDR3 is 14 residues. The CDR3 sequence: CASSIDRRGYEQYF. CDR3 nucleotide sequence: TGTGCCAGCAGCATCGACAGGCGCGGCTACGAGCAGTACTTC.

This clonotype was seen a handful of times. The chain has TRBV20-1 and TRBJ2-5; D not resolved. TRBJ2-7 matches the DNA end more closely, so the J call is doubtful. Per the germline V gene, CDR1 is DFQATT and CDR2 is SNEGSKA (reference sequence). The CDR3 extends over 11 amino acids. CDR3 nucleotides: TGCAGTGCCAGTGACTGGTTCGAGCAGTACTTC. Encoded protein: CSASDWFEQYF.

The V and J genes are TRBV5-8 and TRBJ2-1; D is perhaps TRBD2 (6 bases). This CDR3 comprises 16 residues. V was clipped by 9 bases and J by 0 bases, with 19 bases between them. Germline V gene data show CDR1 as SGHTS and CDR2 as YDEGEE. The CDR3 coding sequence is TGTGCCACCGACCACGGGGCGGGGAGCTCCTACAATGAGCAGTTCTTC. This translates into CATDHGAGSSYNEQFF. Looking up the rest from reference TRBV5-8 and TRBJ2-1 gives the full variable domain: EAGVTQSPTHLIKTRGQQATLRCSPISGHTSVYWYQQALGLGLQFLLWYDEGEERNRGNFPPRFSGRQFPNYSSELNVNALELEDSALYLCATDHGAGSSYNEQFFGPGTRLTVL.

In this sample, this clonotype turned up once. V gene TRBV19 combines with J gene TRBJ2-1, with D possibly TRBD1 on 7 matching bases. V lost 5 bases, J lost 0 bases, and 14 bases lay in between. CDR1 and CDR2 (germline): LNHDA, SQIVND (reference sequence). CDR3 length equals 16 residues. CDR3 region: CASSAQGGSSYNEQFF. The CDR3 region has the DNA TGTGCCAGTAGTGCCCAGGGGGGTAGCTCCTACAATGAGCAGTTCTTC.

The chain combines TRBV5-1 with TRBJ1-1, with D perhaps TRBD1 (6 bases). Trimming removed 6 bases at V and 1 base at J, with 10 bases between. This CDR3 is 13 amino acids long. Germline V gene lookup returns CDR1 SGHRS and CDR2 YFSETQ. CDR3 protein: CASNRDTNTEAFF. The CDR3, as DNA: TGCGCCAGCAACCGGGACACGAACACTGAAGCTTTCTTT.

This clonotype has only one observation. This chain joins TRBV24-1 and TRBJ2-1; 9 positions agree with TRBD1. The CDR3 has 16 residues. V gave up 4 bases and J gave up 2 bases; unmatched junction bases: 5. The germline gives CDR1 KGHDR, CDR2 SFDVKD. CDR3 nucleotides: TGTGCCACCAGTGAAACCGGGACAGGGACCTACAATGAGCAGTTCTTC. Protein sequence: CATSETGTGTYNEQFF.

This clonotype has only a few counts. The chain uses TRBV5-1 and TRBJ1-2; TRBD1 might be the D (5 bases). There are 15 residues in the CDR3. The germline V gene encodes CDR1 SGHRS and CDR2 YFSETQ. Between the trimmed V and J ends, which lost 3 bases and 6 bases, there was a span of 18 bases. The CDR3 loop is CASSSTGLTGHGYTF. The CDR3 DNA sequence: TGCGCCAGCAGCTCTACGGGGTTAACAGGACATGGCTACACCTTC.

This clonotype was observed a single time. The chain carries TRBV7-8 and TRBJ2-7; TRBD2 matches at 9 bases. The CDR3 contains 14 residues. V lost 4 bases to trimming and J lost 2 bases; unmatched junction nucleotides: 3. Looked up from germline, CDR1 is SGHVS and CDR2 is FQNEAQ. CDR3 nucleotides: TGTGCCAGCAGCTCCAGACTAGCGGCCTACGAGCAGTACTTC. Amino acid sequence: CASSSRLAAYEQYF.

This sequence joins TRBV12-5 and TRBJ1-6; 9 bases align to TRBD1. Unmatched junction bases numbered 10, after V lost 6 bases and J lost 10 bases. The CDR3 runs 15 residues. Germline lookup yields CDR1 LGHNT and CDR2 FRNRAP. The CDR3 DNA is TGTGCTAGTGGACCCCTGACAGGGGGGGTATCACCCCTCCACTTT. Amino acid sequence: CASGPLTGGVSPLHF. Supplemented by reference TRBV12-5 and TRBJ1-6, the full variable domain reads DARVTQTPRHKVTEMGQEVTMRCQPILGHNTVFWYRQTMMQGLELLAYFRNRAPLDDSGMPKDRFSAEMPDATLATLKIQPSEPRDSAVYFCASGPLTGGVSPLHFGNGTRLTVT.

CDR3 loop: CASSLTFPTGKLFF. In DNA form, the CDR3 reads TGTGCCAGCAGCTTGACTTTTCCCACTGGAAAACTGTTTTTT. The V and J genes are TRBV5-5 and TRBJ1-4; D gene unclear. Germline V gene lookup returns CDR1 SGHKS and CDR2 YYEKEE (reference sequence). The length of the CDR3 is 14 residues. Trimming left V 1 base short and J 10 bases short, with 14 bases between.

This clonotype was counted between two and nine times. The CDR3 DNA reads as TGTGCCAGCAGCCCAATCGAGACAGCAAGGCAATCCCACGAGCAGTACTTC. It yields the protein CASSPIETARQSHEQYF. The V gene is TRBV9, the J gene TRBJ2-7; D possibly corresponds to TRBD1 (5 bases). This CDR3 is 17 amino acids long. The V gene lost 4 bases and the J gene lost 5 bases, with 25 bases spanning the gap. The V gene's germline CDR1 is SGDLS and CDR2 YYNGEE.

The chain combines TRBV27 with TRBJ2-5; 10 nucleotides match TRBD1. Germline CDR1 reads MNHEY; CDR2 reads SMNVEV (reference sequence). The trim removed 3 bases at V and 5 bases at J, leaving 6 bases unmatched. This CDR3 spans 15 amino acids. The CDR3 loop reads CASSFSRDRGETQYF. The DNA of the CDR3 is TGTGCCAGCAGTTTTTCCCGGGACAGGGGTGAGACCCAGTACTTC.

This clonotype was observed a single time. The CDR3 sequence is CASSLAAGLAKNIQYF. In nucleotides, the CDR3 is TGTGCCAGCAGCTTAGCAGCTGGCCTAGCCAAAAACATTCAGTACTTC. The V call is TRBV7-9, the J call TRBJ2-4; D call uncertain. The CDR3 consists of 16 residues. CDR1 and CDR2 from the germline V gene are SEHNR and FQNEAQ (reference sequence). With 0 bases removed from V and 0 bases from J, the gap between germline ends came to 9 bases.

Here the CDR3 reads CASSLVVREENEAFF. The CDR3 DNA reads TGTGCCAGCAGTTTAGTTGTCAGGGAGGAGAATGAAGCTTTCTTT. This rearrangement joins TRBV28 to TRBJ1-1; possible D gene TRBD1, 5 bases. V was shortened by 2 bases and J by 7 bases, with 17 bases between the two germline ends. The V gene's germline CDR1 is MDHEN and CDR2 SYDVKM. The CDR3 totals 15 residues.

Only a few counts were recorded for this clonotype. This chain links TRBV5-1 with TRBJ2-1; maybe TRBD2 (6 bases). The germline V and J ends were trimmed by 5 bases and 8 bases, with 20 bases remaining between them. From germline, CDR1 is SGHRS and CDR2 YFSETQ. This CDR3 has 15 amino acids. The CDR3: CASRGGASQSHEQFF. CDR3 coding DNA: TGCGCCAGCAGGGGGGGAGCTTCTCAAAGCCATGAGCAGTTCTTC.

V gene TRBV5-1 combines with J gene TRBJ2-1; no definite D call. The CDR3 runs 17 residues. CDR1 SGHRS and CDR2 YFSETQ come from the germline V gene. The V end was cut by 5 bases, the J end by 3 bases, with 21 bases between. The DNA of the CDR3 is TGCGCCAGCAGATATTCTCGGGCCTTCCTGAACTACAATGAGCAGTTCTTC. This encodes CASRYSRAFLNYNEQFF.

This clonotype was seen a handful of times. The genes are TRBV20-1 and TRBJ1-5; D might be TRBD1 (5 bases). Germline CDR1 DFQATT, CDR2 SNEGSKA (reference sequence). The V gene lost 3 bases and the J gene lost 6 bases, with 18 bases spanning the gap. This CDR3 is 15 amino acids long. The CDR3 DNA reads TGCAGTGCTAGGCGCCCGGGACGGGCTTTTCAGCCCCAGCATTTT. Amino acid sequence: CSARRPGRAFQPQHF.

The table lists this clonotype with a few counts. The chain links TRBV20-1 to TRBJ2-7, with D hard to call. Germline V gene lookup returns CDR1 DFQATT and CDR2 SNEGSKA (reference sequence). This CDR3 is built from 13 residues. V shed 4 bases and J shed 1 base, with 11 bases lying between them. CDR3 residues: CSATSGRSYEQYF. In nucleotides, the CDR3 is TGCAGTGCTACCAGTGGTAGGTCCTACGAGCAGTACTTC.

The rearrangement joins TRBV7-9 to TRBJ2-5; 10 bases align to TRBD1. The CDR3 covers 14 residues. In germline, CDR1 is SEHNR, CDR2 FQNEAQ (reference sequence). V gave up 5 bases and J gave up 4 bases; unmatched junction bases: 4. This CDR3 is CASSKGQGLETQYF. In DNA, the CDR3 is TGTGCCAGCAGCAAGGGACAGGGGTTAGAGACCCAGTACTTC.

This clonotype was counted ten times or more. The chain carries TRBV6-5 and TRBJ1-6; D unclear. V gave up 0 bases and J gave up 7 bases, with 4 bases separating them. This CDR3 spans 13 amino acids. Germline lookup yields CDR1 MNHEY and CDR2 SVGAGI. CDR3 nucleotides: TGTGCCAGCAGTTACTCGTCAAATTCACCCCTCCACTTT. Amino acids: CASSYSSNSPLHF.